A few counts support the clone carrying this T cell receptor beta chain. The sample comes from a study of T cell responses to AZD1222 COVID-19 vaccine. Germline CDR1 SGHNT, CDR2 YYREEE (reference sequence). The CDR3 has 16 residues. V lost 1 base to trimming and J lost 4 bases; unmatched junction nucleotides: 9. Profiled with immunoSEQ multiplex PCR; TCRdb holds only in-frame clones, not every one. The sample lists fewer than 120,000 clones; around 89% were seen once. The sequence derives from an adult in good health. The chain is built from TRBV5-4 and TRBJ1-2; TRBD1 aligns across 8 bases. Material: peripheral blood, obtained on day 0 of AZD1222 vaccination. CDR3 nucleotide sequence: TGTGCCAGCAGCTTGTGGCAGGGGGCGCTCGGCTATGGCTACACCTTC. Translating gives CASSLWQGALGYGYTF.